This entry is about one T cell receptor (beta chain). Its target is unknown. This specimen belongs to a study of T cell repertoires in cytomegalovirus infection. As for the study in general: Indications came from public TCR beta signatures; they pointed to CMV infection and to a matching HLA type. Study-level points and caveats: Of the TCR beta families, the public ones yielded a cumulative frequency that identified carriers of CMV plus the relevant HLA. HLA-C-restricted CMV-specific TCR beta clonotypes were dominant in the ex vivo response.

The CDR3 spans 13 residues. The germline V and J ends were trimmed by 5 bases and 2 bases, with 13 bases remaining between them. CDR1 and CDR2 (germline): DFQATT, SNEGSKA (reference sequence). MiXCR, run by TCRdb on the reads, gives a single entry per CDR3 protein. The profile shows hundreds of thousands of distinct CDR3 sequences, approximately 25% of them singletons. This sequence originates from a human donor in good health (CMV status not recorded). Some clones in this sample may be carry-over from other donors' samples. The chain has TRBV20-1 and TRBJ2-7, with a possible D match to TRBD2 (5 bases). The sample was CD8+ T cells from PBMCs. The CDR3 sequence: CSALLAGTYEQYF. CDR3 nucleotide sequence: TGCAGTGCTCTGCTGGCCGGGACCTACGAGCAGTACTTC.